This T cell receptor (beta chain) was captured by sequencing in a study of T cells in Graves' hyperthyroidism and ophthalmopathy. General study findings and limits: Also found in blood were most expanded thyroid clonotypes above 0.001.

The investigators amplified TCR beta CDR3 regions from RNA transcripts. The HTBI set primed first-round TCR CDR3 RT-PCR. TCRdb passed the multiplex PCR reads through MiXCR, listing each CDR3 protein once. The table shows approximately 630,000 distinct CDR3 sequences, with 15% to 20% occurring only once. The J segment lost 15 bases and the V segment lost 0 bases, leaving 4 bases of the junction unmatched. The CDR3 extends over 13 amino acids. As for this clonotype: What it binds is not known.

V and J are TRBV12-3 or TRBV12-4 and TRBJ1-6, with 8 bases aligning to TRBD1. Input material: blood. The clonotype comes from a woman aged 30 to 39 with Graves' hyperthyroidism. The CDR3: CASSLAGQGNLHF. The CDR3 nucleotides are TGTGCCAGCAGTTTAGCTGGACAGGGTAACCTCCACTTT.